The clone carrying this T cell receptor (beta chain) was counted once. This sample is drawn from a study of T cell responses to AZD1222 COVID-19 vaccine. This CDR3 spans 16 amino acids. V was cut by 1 base and J by 9 bases, with 19 bases left in between. Germline V CDR1 and CDR2: MGHRA, YSYEKL. Here immunoSEQ multiplex PCR was the method, and the copy in TCRdb shows in-frame clones only, minus some. The sample yields 150,000 or so clones, 91% seen once. The rearrangement joins TRBV4-1 to TRBJ1-5; possibly TRBD1 for D (6 bases). The source material was peripheral blood, sampled 28 days after the second AZD1222 dose. The clonotype comes from an adult who received the AZD1222 COVID-19 vaccine. CDR3 sequence reads: CASSQVLQGEIPPQHF. CDR3 bases: TGCGCCAGCAGCCAAGTTTTACAGGGTGAGATTCCGCCCCAGCATTTT.